The 5 T cell receptor beta chains below come from one sample, sequenced in a study of shared clonotypes between healthy human individuals. Libraries were prepared by immunoSEQ multiplex PCR; TCRdb keeps only in-frame clonotypes and omits some of them. This table holds over a million clones, approximately 96% found once. Material: naive CD4+ T cells sorted from blood. Subset: CD45RA+ positively selected. Source of these receptors: a man aged 30-40 years in good health.

In DNA, the CDR3 is TGTGCCAGCAGCTTGGCCCCAAGCACAGATACGCAGTATTTT. Translation gives CASSLAPSTDTQYF. The chain joins TRBV5-5 to TRBJ2-3; D is unclear. The germline gives CDR1 SGHKS, CDR2 YYEKEE (reference sequence). With 0 bases removed from V and 0 bases from J, the gap between germline ends came to 5 bases. The CDR3 covers 14 residues.

The V and J genes are TRBV11-3 and TRBJ2-7; 7 bases map to TRBD1. The CDR3 runs 13 residues. Trimming removed 4 bases from V and 6 bases from J; junction bases left unmatched: 6. CDR1 is SGHNT and CDR2 is YENEEA in the germline V gene. The CDR3 region is CASSYYRGGEQYF. For the CDR3, the DNA is TGTGCCAGCAGCTATTACAGGGGCGGCGAGCAGTACTTC. Supplemented by reference TRBV11-3 and TRBJ2-7, the full variable domain reads EAGVVQSPRYKIIEKKQPVAFWCNPISGHNTLYWYLQNLGQGPELLIRYENEEAVDDSQLPKDRFSAERLKGVDSTLKIQPAELGDSAVYLCASSYYRGGEQYFGPGTRLTVT.

Of note for this clone: The identical CDR3 is also encoded by other nucleotide sequences in the sample. The chain links TRBV9 to TRBJ2-2; D not certain. V was cut by 4 bases and J by 5 bases, with 9 bases left in between. The germline V gene has CDR1 SGDLS and CDR2 YYNGEE. The CDR3 is made up of 13 amino acids. The CDR3 DNA sequence: TGTGCCAGCAGCTCCCGGTTGACCGGGGAGCTGTTTTTT. Translated: CASSSRLTGELFF.

V and J are TRBV27 and TRBJ1-1, with TRBD1 identical over 12 bases. Unmatched junction bases numbered 12, after V lost 6 bases and J lost 4 bases. The CDR3 consists of 17 residues. Germline V CDR1 and CDR2: MNHEY, SMNVEV (reference sequence). The CDR3 nucleotides are TGTGCCAGCAGGGAGGGGACAGGGGGCGTCGGTAGCACTGAAGCTTTCTTT. Its translation is CASREGTGGVGSTEAFF.

This clone was seen a single time. The rearrangement joins TRBV9 to TRBJ2-1; 9 nucleotides match TRBD1. The CDR3 spans 16 residues. The germline V gene encodes CDR1 SGDLS and CDR2 YYNGEE. The ends lost 4 bases at V and 5 bases at J; junction bases unmatched: 10. The CDR3 region has the DNA TGTGCCAGCAGCCCCGCCCCGGGACAGGGCCACAATGAGCAGTTCTTC. Its protein product is CASSPAPGQGHNEQFF.